This entry concerns a single T cell receptor (beta chain). Its antigen remains unidentified. This CDR3 is 15 amino acids long. Per germline, CDR1 SEHNR and CDR2 FQNEAQ (reference sequence). Deletions cut 5 bases from V and 4 bases from J, with 18 bases between. This sample was taken from a study of T cell responses to AZD1222 COVID-19 vaccine. Study-wide results and caveats: Mostly white British, mostly female donors; authors suggested clonal diversity may be underestimated. The study found Spike-specific TCR breadth and depth rose after two AZD1222 doses. Epitopes outside B.1.351 and B.1.1.7 mutated regions reportedly drew nearly half of spike TCRs. Distributed over spike, vaccine-associated CD4 TCRs predominated at 160-218 and 743-854.

The method was immunoSEQ multiplex PCR; TCRdb's version includes in-frame clones alone and lacks a portion of them. The data contain 150,000 to 250,000 clones, 93% of them singletons. This clonotype was obtained from an adult who received the AZD1222 COVID-19 vaccine. The sequencing used peripheral blood, collected 28 days after the second AZD1222 dose. The chain carries TRBV7-9 and TRBJ2-7; D might be TRBD1 (5 bases). CDR3 protein: CASSPRAIPIYEQYF. Written as DNA, the CDR3 is TGTGCCAGCAGCCCCAGGGCCATCCCTATTTACGAGCAGTACTTC.